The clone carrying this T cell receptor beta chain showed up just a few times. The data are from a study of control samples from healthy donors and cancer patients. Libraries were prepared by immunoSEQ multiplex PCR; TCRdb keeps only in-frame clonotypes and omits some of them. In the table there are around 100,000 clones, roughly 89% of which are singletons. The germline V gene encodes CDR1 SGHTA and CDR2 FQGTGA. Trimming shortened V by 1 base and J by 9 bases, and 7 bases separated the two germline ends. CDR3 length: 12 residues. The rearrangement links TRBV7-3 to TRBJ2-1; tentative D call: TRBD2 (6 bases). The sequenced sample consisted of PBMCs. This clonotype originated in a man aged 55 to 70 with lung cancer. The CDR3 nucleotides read TGTGCCAGCAGCTTAATCGGGAGTGAGCAGTTCTTC. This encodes CASSLIGSEQFF.